This T cell receptor (beta chain) was captured in a study of blood T cell repertoires in COVID-19. Study-wide background: PBMCs, B-cell-depleted T cells, or T cells were the source of the cDNA or gDNA that made up the material.

Clones were read by immunoSEQ multiplex PCR, and TCRdb kept only the in-frame ones, dropping some. The sample consists of under 250,000 clones, roughly 86% of them appearing once. Trimming left V 3 bases short and J 5 bases short, with 13 bases between. The CDR3 has 15 amino acids. Germline CDR1 reads SEHNR; CDR2 reads FQNEAQ (reference sequence). This clone appeared a few times. The source material was peripheral blood. The origin of this receptor is an older woman with acute or convalescent COVID-19. The V gene is TRBV7-9, the J gene TRBJ2-2, with D possibly matching TRBD1 (5 bases). The CDR3 is CASSLKDTRTGELFF. The CDR3 coding sequence is TGTGCCAGCAGCTTGAAGGACACCAGGACCGGGGAGCTGTTTTTT.